This T cell receptor beta chain was documented in a study of blood T cell repertoires in COVID-19. Background on the study: Researchers got acute and convalescent COVID-19 samples from the United States, Italy and Spain. Sources were T cells, B-cell-depleted T cells, or PBMCs; the material itself was cDNA or gDNA.

This CDR3 spans 15 amino acids. Per the germline V gene, CDR1 is SGHNT and CDR2 is YYREEE (reference sequence). With 0 bases removed from V and 6 bases from J, the gap between germline ends came to 13 bases. Per the study methods: Reference gene primer amplification gave estimated nucleated cell counts. Sequencing was performed with immunoSEQ multiplex PCR; in TCRdb, only in-frame clones are kept and a portion is missing. Clone size and V and J calls were adopted from that table, with D and trimming inferred from the DNA. The sample records 90,000 to 100,000 clones, about four fifths being singletons.

The source is a man aged 80 or over with acute or convalescent COVID-19. Sequenced input: peripheral blood. The V and J genes are TRBV5-4 and TRBJ2-1; a possible D gene is TRBD1 (5 bases). The CDR3 sequence: CASSLGQGLGNEQFF. In DNA, the CDR3 is TGTGCCAGCAGCTTGGGGCAGGGTCTGGGCAATGAGCAGTTCTTC.